The 21 T cell receptor beta chains listed next were all sequenced from one sample in a study of human T cells and chemical hapten exposure. The time point: patch test 3, about 24 weeks after DPC sensitization. Regarding treatment: therapeutic diphenylcyclopropenone sensitization with weekly scalp DPC. TCRdb fed the RACE reads into MiXCR, producing one record per CDR3 protein. The sample has approximately 97,000 distinct CDR3 sequences, roughly 27% seen once. Sequenced here: whole blood, sampled in connection with sensitization to the hapten diphenylcyclopropenone (DPC). These receptors were taken from a man aged 35 to 55 with alopecia areata. Some clones in this sample may be carry-over from other donors' samples.

The chain links TRBV6-5 to TRBJ2-3; no firm D call. Germline V gene lookup returns CDR1 MNHEY and CDR2 SVGAGI. Between the trimmed V and J ends, which lost 4 bases and 3 bases, there was a span of 20 bases. CDR3 size: 17 residues. CDR3 loop: CASSFRAGPLATDTQYF. DNA of the CDR3: TGTGCCAGCAGTTTTCGGGCTGGGCCTTTGGCGACAGATACGCAGTATTTT.

A few counts support this clonotype. V and J are TRBV7-9 and TRBJ2-7; D is uncertain. This CDR3 contains 15 residues. Trimming stripped 2 bases from V and 4 bases from J, with 15 bases between. Germline CDR1 and CDR2: SEHNR and FQNEAQ (reference sequence). The CDR3 region is CASSLSARSVYEQYF. In nucleotides, the CDR3 is TGTGCCAGCAGCTTAAGCGCCAGGAGCGTATACGAGCAGTACTTC.

The chain recombines TRBV7-8 with TRBJ2-5; D unclear. This CDR3 spans 12 amino acids. Trimming took 6 bases from V and 2 from J, leaving 7 bases between them. Per germline, CDR1 SGHVS and CDR2 FQNEAQ. The CDR3 loop reads CASRPFQETQYF. The CDR3 region has the DNA TGTGCCAGCAGGCCCTTTCAAGAGACCCAGTACTTC.

The CDR3: CASSPATSGGNTGELFF. The CDR3 DNA sequence: TGTGCCAGCAGCCCGGCTACTAGCGGGGGAAACACCGGGGAGCTGTTTTTT. This sequence joins TRBV7-8 and TRBJ2-2, with 11 bases lining up with TRBD2. The CDR3 contains 17 residues. CDR1 is SGHVS and CDR2 is FQNEAQ in the germline V gene. Trimming cost V 5 bases and J 2 bases; bases outside gene matches: 7.

This clonotype was seen only a few times. The V call is TRBV28, the J call TRBJ2-7; 9 bases match TRBD2. V shed 5 bases and J 5 bases; nucleotides not matched to a gene: 10. Germline-derived CDR1 and CDR2 are MDHEN and SYDVKM. The CDR3 is 15 residues long. DNA of the CDR3: TGTGCCAGCAGTCTACGCGGACTAGCGATCCACGAGCAGTACTTC. This translates into CASSLRGLAIHEQYF.

V and J are TRBV7-8 and TRBJ1-1, with a tentative D call TRBD1 (5 bases). Germline V lookup: CDR1 SGHVS, CDR2 FQNEAQ. The CDR3 runs 13 residues. The V end lost 5 bases, the J end lost 2 bases, and 9 bases lay between the germline ends. CDR3 bases: TGTGCCAGCAGCCCCAGGGAAAACACTGAAGCTTTCTTT. Amino acids: CASSPRENTEAFF.

The CDR3 sequence is CASSYSLQETQYF. For the CDR3, the DNA is TGTGCCAGCAGTTACTCTCTTCAAGAGACCCAGTACTTC. This chain links TRBV6-5 with TRBJ2-5, with D uncertain. Germline lookup yields CDR1 MNHEY and CDR2 SVGAGI. The germline V and J ends were trimmed by 0 bases and 2 bases, with 4 bases remaining between them. This CDR3 comprises 13 residues.

This clonotype was found a few times. This chain uses TRBV20-1 with TRBJ2-1; 8 nucleotides line up with TRBD1. The CDR3 is 17 amino acids. Per germline, CDR1 DFQATT and CDR2 SNEGSKA (reference sequence). V dropped 5 bases and J dropped 5; count of bases not matched to a gene: 17. The DNA of the CDR3 is TGCAGTGCTGACAGGGGTGGCGTGGGGGCCGAAAACAATGAGCAGTTCTTC. Protein sequence: CSADRGGVGAENNEQFF.

This rearrangement joins TRBV5-1 to TRBJ2-3; TRBD2 agrees at 10 bases. Germline V gene sequence: CDR1 SGHRS, CDR2 YFSETQ. J lost 1 base, V lost 3 bases, and 5 bases had no gene match. The CDR3 runs 16 residues. The CDR3 nucleotides are TGCGCCAGCAGCTCGGGACTAGCGAGGGGCACAGATACGCAGTATTTT. Its protein is CASSSGLARGTDTQYF.

This clonotype was observed a few times. The chain is built from TRBV6-5 and TRBJ1-1, with 9 bases that match TRBD1. Germline lookup yields CDR1 MNHEY and CDR2 SVGAGI. V gave up 2 bases and J gave up 5 bases; unmatched junction bases: 12. The CDR3 is 17 residues long. The CDR3 sequence: CASSYTFHGQGPTEAFF. CDR3 in DNA: TGTGCCAGCAGTTACACCTTCCACGGACAGGGGCCAACTGAAGCTTTCTTT.

This chain connects TRBV25-1 to TRBJ1-1; possible D gene TRBD1, 5 bases. CDR3 length equals 14 residues. Trimming cost V 5 bases and J 7 bases, with 17 bases left between them. Germline assignment: CDR1 MGHDK and CDR2 SYGVNS. CDR3 residues: CASSLLGPAGEAFF. The CDR3 DNA reads TGTGCCAGCAGTCTCTTGGGACCGGCAGGTGAAGCTTTCTTT.

The chain combines TRBV7-2 with TRBJ2-2; D gene ambiguous. Germline V gene data show CDR1 as SGHTA and CDR2 as FQGNSA. Deletions cut 3 bases from V and 7 bases from J, with 12 bases between. The CDR3 has 14 residues. In DNA form, the CDR3 reads TGTGCCAGCAGCTTTAAAGGCGGCGTCGGGGAGCTGTTTTTT. Its protein product is CASSFKGGVGELFF.

This chain links TRBV15 with TRBJ2-1; D is uncertain. Germline assignment: CDR1 LNHNV and CDR2 YYDKDF (reference sequence). The CDR3 covers 12 residues. The V and J ends lost 3 bases and 8 bases respectively, with 8 bases between them. CDR3 DNA: TGTGCCACCAGCAGGGCACACGATGAGCAGTTCTTC. Translating gives CATSRAHDEQFF.

This clonotype has only a few counts. The V and J genes are TRBV12-3 or TRBV12-4 and TRBJ1-1; D remains ambiguous. CDR3 length: 13 amino acids. Trimming pared 1 base from V and 4 bases from J, leaving 7 bases between. Here the CDR3 DNA reads TGTGCCAGCAGTTTAGTCCTGAGCACTGAAGCTTTCTTT. Amino acid sequence: CASSLVLSTEAFF.

V and J are TRBV20-1 and TRBJ2-5; a weak D match, TRBD1 (6 bases). This CDR3 comprises 14 residues. Trimming stripped 2 bases from V and 1 base from J, with 11 bases between. CDR1 DFQATT and CDR2 SNEGSKA come from the germline V gene (reference sequence). The CDR3 DNA reads as TGCAGTGCTAGAACCGGGACACTCCAAGAGACCCAGTACTTC. This codes for CSARTGTLQETQYF.

This chain joins TRBV18 and TRBJ2-6, with a weak D call TRBD1 (6 bases). Trimming took off 2 bases at V and 0 bases at J, with 17 bases between the two ends. The CDR3 covers 19 residues. The germline V gene has CDR1 KGHSH and CDR2 LQKENI. The CDR3 spells CASSPISGASGSGANVLTF. In nucleotides, the CDR3 is TGTGCCAGCTCACCAATCTCAGGGGCCTCTGGCTCTGGGGCCAACGTCCTGACTTTC.

This clonotype was seen more than once but under ten times. The CDR3 region has the DNA TGTGCCAGCAGTTATCGCACAGGGGATAGCAATCAGCCCCAGCATTTT. Amino acids: CASSYRTGDSNQPQHF. The chain has TRBV6-2 or TRBV6-3 and TRBJ1-5, with 7 bases lining up with TRBD1. The CDR3 contains 16 residues. CDR1 and CDR2 from the germline V gene are MNHEY and SVGEGT. With V trimmed by 3 bases and J by 0 bases, 5 bases remained unmatched.

This clonotype was counted only a few times. J is TRBJ2-2 and V is TRBV10-1, with D maybe TRBD1 (6 bases). This CDR3 spans 14 amino acids. The V and J ends lost 5 bases and 3 bases respectively, with 10 bases between them. Germline CDR1 and CDR2: WNHNN and SYGVQD (reference sequence). Here the CDR3 DNA reads TGCGCCAGCAGTCCGGGACACGACACCGGGGAGCTGTTTTTT. Translating it yields CASSPGHDTGELFF.

This clonotype has a count of ten or more. V usage is TRBV28 and J usage is TRBJ2-7; D unclear. Germline V lookup: CDR1 MDHEN, CDR2 SYDVKM. The CDR3 consists of 13 residues. V dropped 6 bases and J dropped 6 bases, with 15 bases sitting between them. The CDR3 loop is CASSVFLPTEQYF. The CDR3 DNA sequence: TGTGCCAGCAGCGTCTTTTTACCTACCGAGCAGTACTTC.

The table lists this clonotype with a few counts. The chain joins TRBV7-3 to TRBJ1-3, with a possible D match to TRBD1 (5 bases). V was pared by 1 base and J by 0 bases, with 7 bases between. This CDR3 region has 15 residues. Germline lookup yields CDR1 SGHTA and CDR2 FQGTGA. The CDR3 region is CASSLNTGSGNTIYF. CDR3 nucleotides: TGTGCCAGCAGCTTAAATACAGGCTCTGGAAACACCATATATTTT.

This clonotype was detected once. J is TRBJ2-2 and V is TRBV18, with 7 bases lining up with TRBD1. CDR1 KGHSH and CDR2 LQKENI come from the germline V gene. The CDR3 is 16 amino acids. Trimming cost V 1 base and J 1 base; bases outside gene matches: 3. In nucleotides, the CDR3 is TGTGCCAGCTCACCACGGGGACAGCAGAACACCGGGGAGCTGTTTTTT. Translation gives CASSPRGQQNTGELFF.